These 22 T cell receptor beta chains came from one sample sequenced in a study of PD-1 blockade in classical Hodgkin lymphoma. Relapses following autologous stem cell transplantation were seen in all patients, with brentuximab vedotin exposure varying. TCRdb's copy holds only in-frame clones and misses some; the assay was immunoSEQ multiplex PCR. The table includes tens of thousands of clones, roughly 89% detected once. This sample comprised peripheral blood mononuclear cells (PBMCs), obtained before the second cycle of nivolumab. All receptors derive from a human donor with classical Hodgkin lymphoma.

The J gene is TRBJ2-7, the V gene TRBV10-3; tentative D call: TRBD2 (6 bases). The V end was cut by 0 bases, the J end by 7 bases, with 19 bases between. This CDR3 has 16 amino acids. The germline CDR1 and CDR2 sequences are ENHRY and SYGVKD. CDR3 residues: CAISESGGAPLIEQYF. The CDR3 coding sequence is TGTGCCATCAGTGAGTCCGGAGGGGCTCCGTTAATTGAGCAGTACTTC.

This clone occurred a few times. The CDR3 nucleotides are TGTGCCAGCAGCTTAGAGGCCCGGGACAGAAATTCACCCCTCCACTTT. Translation gives CASSLEARDRNSPLHF. The chain is built from TRBV7-6 and TRBJ1-6; the match to TRBD1 covers 7 bases. The V gene's germline CDR1 is SGHVS and CDR2 FNYEAQ. This CDR3 is 16 amino acids long. V dropped 1 base and J dropped 7; count of bases not matched to a gene: 7.

J is TRBJ2-1 and V is TRBV16; D is possibly TRBD2 (5 bases). V gave up 4 bases and J gave up 12 bases, with 16 bases separating them. Germline V gives CDR1 KGHSY, CDR2 FQNENV. This CDR3 has 13 residues. CDR3 nucleotides: TGTGCCAGCAGCCCCCCGGGGAGCGGCCGGCAGTTCTTC. Translating it yields CASSPPGSGRQFF.

The rearrangement links TRBV4-2 to TRBJ2-7; 10 nucleotides agree with TRBD2. Germline trimming cut 3 bases from V and 3 bases from J; bases unmatched to any gene: 5. Germline CDR1 LGHNA, CDR2 YNFKEQ. The length of the CDR3 is 15 residues. The chain's CDR3 is CASSHSAGGVYEQYF. In DNA form, the CDR3 reads TGTGCCAGCAGCCATTCAGCGGGGGGGGTCTACGAGCAGTACTTC.

The genes are TRBV7-9 and TRBJ2-7; either TRBD1 or TRBD2 may fit D (5 bases each). In germline, CDR1 is SEHNR, CDR2 FQNEAQ (reference sequence). CDR3 length: 13 residues. Between the trimmed V and J ends, which lost 5 bases and 3 bases, there was a span of 11 bases. The CDR3 loop is CASSRDASYEQYF. DNA for the CDR3: TGTGCCAGCAGCAGGGACGCGAGCTACGAGCAGTACTTC.

This chain uses TRBV7-8 with TRBJ2-5; maybe TRBD2 (5 bases). Trimming removed 5 bases at V and 1 base at J, with 14 bases between. Germline V lookup: CDR1 SGHVS, CDR2 FQNEAQ. There are 15 residues in the CDR3. CDR3 sequence reads: CASSLLVSIQETQYF. CDR3 coding DNA: TGTGCCAGCAGCCTACTAGTGTCCATCCAAGAGACCCAGTACTTC.

The rearrangement links TRBV28 to TRBJ1-2; 7 nucleotides match TRBD1. The CDR3 is 15 amino acids. The V gene's germline CDR1 is MDHEN and CDR2 SYDVKM. V was pared by 7 bases and J by 7 bases, with 15 bases of the junction left unmatched. CDR3 loop: CASTSKGLAGGGYTF. CDR3 nucleotide sequence: TGTGCCAGCACCTCAAAGGGGTTGGCAGGGGGTGGCTACACCTTC.

CDR3 DNA: TGTGCCAGCAGTGGTGGGAGTTACGAGCAGTACTTC. This sequence encodes CASSGGSYEQYF. This chain connects TRBV6-6 to TRBJ2-5, with D tentatively TRBD2 (5 bases). The last part of the DNA fits TRBJ2-7 better; the J call may be wrong. The CDR3 has 12 residues. From germline, CDR1 is MNHNY and CDR2 SVGAGI (reference sequence).

The chain uses TRBV5-1 and TRBJ2-3, with 8 bases matching TRBD2. The CDR3 consists of 14 residues. The junction had 5 bases not matched to a gene; V was cut back by 3 bases and J by 5 bases. The germline V gene has CDR1 SGHRS and CDR2 YFSETQ. Here the CDR3 reads CASSSGGAKDTQYF. The CDR3 DNA reads TGCGCCAGCAGCTCCGGGGGGGCCAAAGATACGCAGTATTTT.

This clone was seen once. The V call is TRBV2, the J call TRBJ2-3, with 9 bases aligning to TRBD2. CDR1 is SNHLY and CDR2 is FYNNEI in the germline V gene. The CDR3 runs to 16 residues. J lost 0 bases, V lost 7 bases, and 8 bases had no gene match. The CDR3 loop is CASTEVAGASTDTQYF. As DNA, the CDR3 is TGTGCCAGCACTGAGGTAGCGGGAGCTAGCACAGATACGCAGTATTTT.

V usage is TRBV5-4 and J usage is TRBJ1-2; TRBD1 aligns across 7 bases. Trimming cost V 0 bases and J 6 bases; bases outside gene matches: 14. Per germline, CDR1 SGHNT and CDR2 YYREEE (reference sequence). This CDR3 spans 17 amino acids. In nucleotides, the CDR3 is TGTGCCAGCAGCTTGGCCGGGATCGGGACAGTGAACCATGGCTACACCTTC. Amino acid sequence: CASSLAGIGTVNHGYTF.

The chain combines TRBV2 with TRBJ2-1, with D possibly TRBD1 on 6 matching bases. The CDR3 is 17 amino acids. Germline V gene data show CDR1 as SNHLY and CDR2 as FYNNEI. V lost 5 bases, J lost 3 bases, and 20 bases lay in between. CDR3 nucleotide sequence: TGTGCCAGCAGTCAAACCAGGGACACCGTCTTCTACAATGAGCAGTTCTTC. Protein sequence: CASSQTRDTVFYNEQFF. Supplemented by reference TRBV2 and TRBJ2-1, the full variable domain reads EPEVTQTPSHQVTQMGQEVILRCVPISNHLYFYWYRQILGQKVEFLVSFYNNEISEKSEIFDDQFSVERPDGSNFTLKIRSTKLEDSAMYFCASSQTRDTVFYNEQFFGPGTRLTVL.

This clone was detected a few times. This rearrangement joins TRBV4-1 to TRBJ1-6, with D unclear. Trimming pared 2 bases from V and 10 bases from J, leaving 9 bases between. Germline V lookup: CDR1 MGHRA, CDR2 YSYEKL. This CDR3 contains 13 residues. The CDR3 sequence is CASSQFLGSPLHF. The CDR3 nucleotides are TGCGCCAGCAGCCAATTTCTAGGCTCACCCCTCCACTTT.

The chain recombines TRBV10-1 with TRBJ2-3; D uncertain. There are 13 residues in the CDR3. V was pared by 3 bases and J by 3 bases, with 7 bases between. CDR1 is WNHNN and CDR2 is SYGVQD in the germline V gene (reference sequence). The CDR3 is CASSEVWTDTQYF. The CDR3 nucleotides are TGCGCCAGCAGTGAAGTTTGGACAGATACGCAGTATTTT.

The gene calls are TRBV11-2 and TRBJ2-3, with 7 bases lining up with TRBD2. Germline-derived CDR1 and CDR2 are SGHAT and FQNNGV. The CDR3 sequence is 13 residues long. The V segment lost 2 bases and the J segment 5 bases; nucleotides outside the gene matches: 1. This chain's CDR3 is CASSLRGEDTQYF. For the CDR3, the DNA is TGTGCCAGCAGCTTACGGGGGGAAGATACGCAGTATTTT.

CDR3 DNA sequence: TGTGCCAGCAGCTTAGCCTTAGGGTTTGGCACAGATACGCAGTATTTT. Protein sequence: CASSLALGFGTDTQYF. The V gene is TRBV11-1, the J gene TRBJ2-3; the D is unclear. In germline, CDR1 is SGHAT, CDR2 FQDESV (reference sequence). This CDR3 contains 16 residues. The V gene lost 0 bases and the J gene lost 1 base, with 11 bases spanning the gap.

The table lists this clone with a few counts. The chain couples TRBV5-6 to TRBJ2-1; 14 bases fit TRBD2. The CDR3 is 15 amino acids. Trimming at V came to 3 bases and at J to 7 bases, leaving 3 bases not matched to a gene. Germline assignment: CDR1 SGHDT and CDR2 YYEEEE. The chain's CDR3 is CASSWGTSGSNEQFF. The CDR3 DNA sequence: TGTGCCAGCAGCTGGGGGACTAGCGGGAGTAATGAGCAGTTCTTC.

The gene calls are TRBV18 and TRBJ1-5; D unclear. Germline V gene data show CDR1 as KGHSH and CDR2 as LQKENI. This CDR3 is 12 amino acids long. Trimming shortened V by 5 bases and J by 7 bases, and 9 bases separated the two germline ends. CDR3 sequence: CASSTSGQPQHF. The CDR3 bases are TGTGCCAGCTCAACCTCTGGGCAGCCCCAGCATTTT.

The chain couples TRBV5-5 to TRBJ2-3, with a possible D match to TRBD2 (6 bases). The length of the CDR3 is 13 residues. V was trimmed by 3 bases and J by 11 bases, leaving 16 bases between them. In germline, CDR1 is SGHKS, CDR2 YYEKEE (reference sequence). CDR3 sequence: CASSYMDLGGQYF. The CDR3 bases are TGTGCCAGCAGCTATATGGACTTGGGGGGGCAGTATTTT.

This chain links TRBV6-1 with TRBJ1-5; the D is unclear. The V gene's germline CDR1 is MNHNS and CDR2 SASEGT. Trimming cost V 4 bases and J 1 base, with 11 bases left between them. The CDR3 has 15 residues. As DNA, the CDR3 is TGTGCCAGCAGTGGATCTGTACCAAGCAATCAGCCCCAGCATTTT. Translation gives CASSGSVPSNQPQHF.

The chain combines TRBV27 with TRBJ2-7; a weak D match, TRBD1 (6 bases). V lost 6 bases, J lost 0 bases, and 12 bases lay in between. CDR3 length equals 14 residues. Germline assignment: CDR1 MNHEY and CDR2 SMNVEV (reference sequence). CDR3 bases: TGTGCCAGCAGCCCGACAGGCTACTCCTACGAGCAGTACTTC. Amino acid sequence: CASSPTGYSYEQYF.

The chain's CDR3 is CASSDRDQPQHF. The DNA for the CDR3 is TGTGCCAGCAGCGACAGAGATCAGCCCCAGCATTTT. This sequence joins TRBV7-9 and TRBJ1-5; perhaps TRBD1 as D (5 bases). The CDR3 is 12 residues long. The germline V gene encodes CDR1 SEHNR and CDR2 FQNEAQ (reference sequence). Deletions cut 5 bases from V and 5 bases from J, with 7 bases between.